This record covers a single T cell receptor beta chain. Its cognate antigen is unknown. This sample is drawn from a study of cytomegalovirus exposure and HLA in healthy donors. Study details: Among the approximately 400 genotyped donors, approximately 82% were placed in the Caucasian-associated ancestry cluster.

Trimming removed 5 bases from V and 4 bases from J; junction bases left unmatched: 5. Germline-derived CDR1 and CDR2 are MDHEN and SYDVKM. The CDR3 runs to 13 residues. Study outcomes and limitations: Reports indicate that TCR beta sequences accurately predicted the HLA-A and HLA-B alleles of most subjects. A later analysis found most CMV-associated TCR beta chains apparently HLA-restricted.

60 Vbeta and 13 Jbeta primers were used in PCR. The method was immunoSEQ multiplex PCR; TCRdb's version includes in-frame clones alone and lacks a portion of them. The data show 90,000 to 130,000 clones, roughly 83% seen once. Material: PBMCs. This sequence joins TRBV28 and TRBJ2-7; 7 nucleotides align to TRBD1. The receptor's source is a woman aged 18-29 years in good health and CMV-seropositive. The CDR3 here is CASSRGTVYEQYF. In DNA, the CDR3 is TGTGCCAGCAGTAGGGGGACAGTGTACGAGCAGTACTTC. Full variable domain (outside the CDR3, taken from reference TRBV28 and TRBJ2-7): DVKVTQSSRYLVKRTGEKVFLECVQDMDHENMFWYRQDPGLGLRLIYFSYDVKMKEKGDIPEGYSVSREKKERFSLILESASTNQTSMYLCASSRGTVYEQYFGPGTRLTVT.